This T cell receptor (beta chain) was captured in a study of CD8+CD57+ T cells in acquired aplastic anemia. Study results and limitations: Both patients and controls carried the same twenty-nine CD8+ CDR3 sequences.

For this clonotype: Its antigen is currently unknown.

CDR3 and TCR beta VDJ profiling relied on genomic DNA as the template. TCRdb processed the reads anew with MiXCR; each CDR3 protein has one entry. The sample includes about 420,000 distinct CDR3 sequences, around 72% of them seen just once. The CDR3 extends over 15 amino acids. Germline CDR1 is DFQATT and CDR2 is SNEGSKA (reference sequence). V was shortened by 6 bases and J by 8 bases, with 20 bases between the two germline ends. The sequenced sample consisted of sorted CD4+, CD8+, or CD8+CD57+ T cells (not recorded which) from PBMCs. The receptor was isolated from a human donor in good health, serving as a control. This chain uses TRBV20-1 with TRBJ1-6; a weak D match, TRBD1 (5 bases). The CDR3 loop reads CSAGTSGVSHSPLHF. CDR3 in DNA: TGCAGTGCCGGGACGAGTGGAGTCAGCCATTCACCCCTCCACTTT.